This T cell receptor beta chain was obtained from a study of control samples from healthy donors and cancer patients. The protocol was immunoSEQ multiplex PCR, while the TCRdb copy is restricted to in-frame clones and leaves out a portion. There are approximately 71,000 clones in the sample; around nine tenths occur only once, and 19% lies in the top ten. This clone appeared a single time. The germline V and J ends were trimmed by 5 bases and 0 bases, with 8 bases remaining between them. CDR1 and CDR2 (germline): GTSNPN, SVGIG (reference sequence). The length of the CDR3 is 13 residues. The V gene is TRBV30, the J gene TRBJ1-5, with D unclear. This clonotype originated in a man between 60 and 70 years old with lung cancer. Sequencing used PBMCs. This CDR3 is CAWGQNSNQPQHF. CDR3 in DNA: TGTGCCTGGGGCCAGAATAGCAATCAGCCCCAGCATTTT. Full variable domain (remainder filled in from reference TRBV30 and TRBJ1-5): SQTIHQWPATLVQPVGSPLSLECTVEGTSNPNLYWYRQAAGRGLQLLFYSVGIGQISSEVPQNLSASRPQDRQFILSSKKLLLSDSGFYLCAWGQNSNQPQHFGDGTRLSIL.